Below, one T cell receptor (beta chain) is given with its context. These data originate in a study of blood T cell repertoires in COVID-19. This CDR3 is 12 amino acids long. Unmatched junction bases numbered 7, after V lost 4 bases and J lost 11 bases. CDR1 SGHNT and CDR2 YYREEE come from the germline V gene (reference sequence). The protocol was immunoSEQ multiplex PCR, while the TCRdb copy is restricted to in-frame clones and leaves out a portion. The sample has fewer than 250,000 clones; 80% to 90% are singletons. Participant-reported clinical history was the basis for cohort assignment. This TCR was sampled from a woman under 40 with acute COVID-19. The chain links TRBV5-4 to TRBJ1-1; 8 bases map to TRBD1. The sequenced sample consisted of PBMCs or T cells enriched from blood (not recorded which). The CDR3 here is CASSTDRAEAFF. The CDR3 nucleotides read TGTGCCAGCAGCACGGACAGGGCAGAGGCTTTCTTT.